Below, 14 T cell receptor beta chains from the same sample are listed, as sequenced in a study of human T cells and chemical hapten exposure. TCRdb re-analysed the RACE reads in MiXCR, keeping a single row per CDR3 protein. The top ten clones hold about 4.2% of a sample with roughly 80,000 distinct CDR3 sequences, approximately 11% of them seen once. Sample time point: patch test 1, 2 weeks after DPC sensitization. Treatment reported: therapeutic diphenylcyclopropenone sensitization with weekly scalp DPC. The sequenced sample was whole blood, obtained in connection with sensitization to the hapten diphenylcyclopropenone (DPC). The receptors come from a woman between 50 and 59 years old with alopecia areata. Some clones in this sample may be carry-over from other donors' samples.

The table lists this clonotype with many counts. This chain links TRBV20-1 with TRBJ2-3; tentative D call: TRBD2 (6 bases). The CDR3 consists of 15 residues. V was shortened by 0 bases and J by 4 bases, with 14 bases between the two germline ends. In germline, CDR1 is DFQATT, CDR2 SNEGSKA (reference sequence). CDR3 nucleotide sequence: TGCAGTGCTAGAGATGCGCGGGGAACCTCAGATACGCAGTATTTT. Translation: CSARDARGTSDTQYF.

This clonotype was seen ten or more times. The chain is built from TRBV6-2 or TRBV6-3 and TRBJ1-2; possible D gene TRBD1, 5 bases. V dropped 2 bases and J dropped 4 bases, with 5 bases sitting between them. This CDR3 contains 12 residues. The germline V gene encodes CDR1 MNHEY and CDR2 SVGEGT. CDR3: CASSYGTYGYTF. CDR3 bases: TGTGCCAGCAGTTACGGGACCTATGGCTACACCTTC.

In its sample, this clonotype was seen a few times. V usage is TRBV2 and J usage is TRBJ1-2; no clear D gene. The V end lost 4 bases, the J end lost 7 bases, and 7 bases lay between the germline ends. Germline CDR1 is SNHLY and CDR2 is FYNNEI. CDR3 length: 11 residues. The chain's CDR3 is CASSVGGGYTF. CDR3 in DNA: TGTGCCAGCAGTGTCGGAGGTGGCTACACCTTC.

This clonotype was picked up many times. J is TRBJ2-1 and V is TRBV19; D tentatively fits TRBD1 or TRBD2 (5 bases each). The CDR3 covers 14 residues. The V gene lost 7 bases and the J gene lost 6 bases, with 16 bases spanning the gap. Germline-derived CDR1 and CDR2 are LNHDA and SQIVND (reference sequence). The DNA of the CDR3 is TGTGCCAGTACCCATGGGGACGGATTCAATGAGCAGTTCTTC. This gives the protein CASTHGDGFNEQFF. The full variable domain, with the rest looked up from reference TRBV19 and TRBJ2-1, is DGGITQSPKYLFRKEGQNVTLSCEQNLNHDAMYWYRQDPGQGLRLIYYSQIVNDFQKGDIAEGYSVSREKKESFPLTVTSAQKNPTAFYLCASTHGDGFNEQFFGPGTRLTVL.

This clonotype was recorded many times. This rearrangement joins TRBV28 to TRBJ1-3, with a possible D match to TRBD1 (5 bases). The CDR3 is 14 residues long. The V gene's germline CDR1 is MDHEN and CDR2 SYDVKM. The V gene lost 2 bases and the J gene lost 0 bases, with 5 bases spanning the gap. The CDR3, as DNA: TGTGCCAGCAGTTTAGGGGGCTCTGGAAACACCATATATTTT. Amino acid sequence: CASSLGGSGNTIYF.

This rearrangement joins TRBV29-1 to TRBJ2-3; TRBD2 aligns across 7 bases. V trimming: 3 bases; J trimming: 2 bases; junction bases outside the gene matches: 5. This CDR3 has 14 amino acids. CDR1 and CDR2 (germline): SQVTM, ANQGSEA. The CDR3 DNA follows: TGCAGCGTTGAGTCGGGAGGCCCCACAGATACGCAGTATTTT. Protein product: CSVESGGPTDTQYF.

Only a few counts were recorded for this clonotype. V and J are TRBV6-5 and TRBJ2-5; 7 nucleotides match TRBD1. The CDR3 has 13 residues. Germline V gene sequence: CDR1 MNHEY, CDR2 SVGAGI. Trimming at V came to 5 bases and at J to 6 bases, leaving 6 bases not matched to a gene. In DNA form, the CDR3 reads TGTGCCAGCAGTAGAAGGGGGCGACAGACCCAGTACTTC. Amino acids: CASSRRGRQTQYF.

The sample holds many counts of this clonotype. This chain uses TRBV3-1 with TRBJ2-7; D might be TRBD1 or TRBD2, each matching 6 bases. CDR1 is LGHDT, CDR2 YNNKEL, per germline (reference sequence). V lost 6 bases and J lost 5, with 11 bases in between. The CDR3 totals 12 residues. In DNA form, the CDR3 reads TGTGCCAGCAGTCGAGGGGGGAACGAGCAGTACTTC. This translates into CASSRGGNEQYF.

This clonotype occurred a few times. V usage is TRBV12-3 or TRBV12-4 and J usage is TRBJ2-7, with D possibly being TRBD1 or TRBD2 (5 bases each). The CDR3 has 14 residues. Trimming removed 5 bases from V and 3 bases from J, with 14 bases in between. The CDR3 DNA reads as TGTGCCAGCAGTACAGATCGGGGCTTCTACGAGCAGTACTTC. Amino acid sequence: CASSTDRGFYEQYF.

With regard to this clonotype: The missing conserved phenylalanine or tryptophan at the end of this CDR3 makes a read error likely. The limits of the CDR3 on the DNA are not certain, so only TCRdb's listed CDR3 is given. The chain links TRBV3-1 to TRBJ2-1; TRBD2 reflects the table's D call only, with no check against the DNA. A total of 12 residues make up the CDR3, ends included. CDR1 is LGHDT and CDR2 is YNNKEL in the germline V gene (reference sequence). The CDR3 reads CASSQELAGGSV.

Ten or more counts support this clonotype. This chain joins TRBV3-1 and TRBJ2-1, with 7 bases identical to TRBD2. The J segment lost 6 bases and the V segment lost 4 bases, leaving 12 bases of the junction unmatched. Germline loops: CDR1 LGHDT, CDR2 YNNKEL (reference sequence). The CDR3 totals 16 residues. In nucleotides, the CDR3 is TGTGCCAGCAGCCCGCTTGGCGGGAGTGCCCTCAATGAGCAGTTCTTC. Protein sequence: CASSPLGGSALNEQFF.

This clonotype was detected a few times. The J gene is TRBJ1-5, the V gene TRBV7-9, with 9 positions matching TRBD1. The CDR3 loop spans 15 amino acids. V was pared by 4 bases and J by 4 bases, with 5 bases of the junction left unmatched. Germline CDR1 reads SEHNR; CDR2 reads FQNEAQ (reference sequence). The CDR3: CASSSDRGGNQPQHF. The CDR3 nucleotides read TGTGCCAGCAGCTCCGACAGGGGGGGAAATCAGCCCCAGCATTTT.

J is TRBJ1-1 and V is TRBV7-6; no clear D. V was trimmed by 3 bases and J by 4 bases, leaving 12 bases between them. The V gene's germline CDR1 is SGHVS and CDR2 FNYEAQ. The CDR3 consists of 14 residues. As DNA, the CDR3 is TGTGCCAGCAGCTTGGAGGCTGCCGCCACTGAAGCTTTCTTT. The encoded protein is CASSLEAAATEAFF.

This rearrangement joins TRBV3-1 to TRBJ2-1, with D possibly being TRBD2 (6 bases). V lost 0 bases and J lost 4, with 16 bases in between. The CDR3 covers 17 residues. Germline-derived CDR1 and CDR2 are LGHDT and YNNKEL (reference sequence). CDR3 loop: CASSQDIGLAKYNEQFF. The CDR3 bases are TGTGCCAGCAGCCAAGATATTGGGCTAGCGAAGTACAATGAGCAGTTCTTC.